Listed below are T cell receptor beta chains from one sample, sequenced in a study of blood T cell repertoires in COVID-19. Data came from immunoSEQ multiplex PCR; TCRdb stores just in-frame clones and leaves some out. The table includes roughly 250,000 clones, around 82% detected once. Sequenced sample: peripheral blood. These receptors all come from a woman aged 80 or older with active or convalescent COVID-19. The CDR3 runs from the conserved cysteine through the conserved F or W. The D gene is left open where the match is weak. Rows give clone size only sometimes, using once, few, many, or a class for an expanded clone.

V: TRBV5-5; J: TRBJ2-3; D: TRBD2; size: NA; DNA: TGTGCCAGCAGCTTGCCTAGCGGGGTCAGCACAGATACGCAGTATTTT; CDR3: CASSLPSGVSTDTQYF
V: TRBV6-5; J: TRBJ2-7; D: NA; size: NA; DNA: TGTGCCAGCACCCTAAGCGAGGGGGTGCCCTACGAGCAGTACTTC; CDR3: CASTLSEGVPYEQYF
V: TRBV30; J: TRBJ1-5; D: NA; size: once; DNA: TGTGCCTGGAATCTTTGGGGGCCGAATCAGCCCCAGCATTTT; CDR3: CAWNLWGPNQPQHF
V: TRBV3-1/TRBV3-2; J: TRBJ2-3; D: TRBD2; size: NA; DNA: TGTGCCAGCAGCCAAGCTACGGGCGGGGGGACCACAGATACGCAGTATTTT; CDR3: CASSQATGGGTTDTQYF
V: TRBV19; J: TRBJ1-5; D: NA; size: NA; DNA: TGTGCCAGTAGTATAGATCGCGGGAGACGGGCTTATAGCAATCAGCCCCAGCATTTT; CDR3: CASSIDRGRRAYSNQPQHF
V: TRBV10-3; J: TRBJ2-5; D: TRBD2; size: NA; DNA: TGTGCCATCAGTGATGGAGTAGCGGGAGCTCAAGAGACCCAGTACTTC; CDR3: CAISDGVAGAQETQYF
V: TRBV6-6; J: TRBJ1-1; D: TRBD1; size: few; DNA: TGTGCCAGCAGTTTCCCCAACAGGGGAGTAGCTGAAGCTTTCTTT; CDR3: CASSFPNRGVAEAFF
V: TRBV15; J: TRBJ1-2; D: NA; size: once; DNA: TGTGCCACCAGCAGACAGGGCTATGGCTACACCTTC; CDR3: CATSRQGYGYTF
V: TRBV14; J: TRBJ1-4; D: TRBD1; size: NA; DNA: TGTGCCAGCAGCCTACAGGGGAACTCTAATGAAAAACTGTTTTTT; CDR3: CASSLQGNSNEKLFF
V: TRBV5-1; J: TRBJ1-4; D: NA; size: NA; DNA: TGCGCCAGTGGATCCGGGAGAAATGAAAAACTGTTTTTT; CDR3: CASGSGRNEKLFF
V: TRBV6-5; J: TRBJ1-1; D: TRBD1; size: NA; DNA: TGTGCCAGCACACTTCTGGGACAGTCGAACACTGAAGCTTTCTTT; CDR3: CASTLLGQSNTEAFF
V: TRBV7-6; J: TRBJ2-5; D: TRBD1; size: NA; DNA: TGTGCCAGCAGCTTAGGGTCAGGGGGCCCGGAGACCCAGTACTTC; CDR3: CASSLGSGGPETQYF
V: TRBV3-1/TRBV3-2; J: TRBJ1-3; D: TRBD1; size: NA; DNA: TGTGCCAGCAGCCCCGGTCCCGACAGGGCGGCGGGAAACACCATATATTTT; CDR3: CASSPGPDRAAGNTIYF
V: TRBV5-5; J: TRBJ1-1; D: NA; size: NA; DNA: TGTGCCAGCAGCTTGGTAGGGGACACCTCTCAAGCTTTCTTT; CDR3: CASSLVGDTSQAFF
V: TRBV7-9; J: TRBJ2-1; D: NA; size: NA; DNA: TGTGCCAGCAGCTTAGCAGCCGGGTCCGCTCGGTATGAGCAGTTCTTC; CDR3: CASSLAAGSARYEQFF
V: TRBV5-1; J: TRBJ2-2; D: TRBD1; size: NA; DNA: TGCGCCAGCAGCTTGGGACAGGGCACCGGGGAGCTGTTTTTT; CDR3: CASSLGQGTGELFF
V: TRBV7-9; J: TRBJ2-7; D: NA; size: NA; DNA: TGTGCCAGCAGCTCCACCTACGAGCAGTACTTC; CDR3: CASSSTYEQYF
V: TRBV18; J: TRBJ1-1; D: NA; size: few; DNA: TGTGCCAGCTCACCGACTATTGGGGGGTGGGACACTGAAGCTTTCTTT; CDR3: CASSPTIGGWDTEAFF
V: TRBV5-1; J: TRBJ1-2; D: TRBD1; size: once; DNA: TGCGCCAGCAGCTCCCTTCGGCAGGGGGCTATTAATAACTATGGCTACACCTTC; CDR3: CASSSLRQGAINNYGYTF
V: TRBV5-4; J: TRBJ2-2; D: TRBD2; size: NA; DNA: TGTGCCAGCAGCTTGGGCAGCGGGAGAGGCACCGGGGAGCTGTTTTTT; CDR3: CASSLGSGRGTGELFF
V: TRBV28; J: TRBJ1-5; D: NA; size: few; DNA: TGTGCCAGCAGGGCCCCAACAGGGAGCAATCAGCCCCAGCATTTT; CDR3: CASRAPTGSNQPQHF
V: TRBV27; J: TRBJ1-2; D: TRBD1; size: once; DNA: TGTGCCAGCAGTCCCCAGGGACAGGGGGTGAGTTGGTATGGCTACACCTTC; CDR3: CASSPQGQGVSWYGYTF
V: TRBV11-1; J: TRBJ2-6; D: NA; size: NA; DNA: TGTGCCAGCAGCCTCCAGTACTCTGGGGCCAACGTCCTGACTTTC; CDR3: CASSLQYSGANVLTF
V: TRBV28; J: TRBJ2-2; D: NA; size: NA; DNA: TGTGCCAGCAGGCCCTCACTTACAGGTTCCGGGGAGCTGTTTTTT; CDR3: CASRPSLTGSGELFF
V: TRBV24-1; J: TRBJ1-3; D: NA; size: NA; DNA: TGTGCCACCAGTGACACGCTGGCTGCAGATTTATATGGAAACACCATATATTTT; CDR3: CATSDTLAADLYGNTIYF
V: TRBV3-1/TRBV3-2; J: TRBJ2-1; D: TRBD1; size: NA; DNA: TGTGCCAGCAGCCAAATGTCAGGGGGCGCGAGGAATGAGCAGTTCTTC; CDR3: CASSQMSGGARNEQFF
V: TRBV3-1/TRBV3-2; J: TRBJ2-5; D: NA; size: NA; DNA: TGTGCCAGCAGCCTACAGGGAGGGGAGACCCAGTACTTC; CDR3: CASSLQGGETQYF
V: TRBV2; J: TRBJ1-4; D: NA; size: NA; DNA: TGTGCCAGCAGCATTTTTACCGGGAGGGGAGGAAAACTGTTTTTT; CDR3: CASSIFTGRGGKLFF
V: TRBV12-2; J: TRBJ2-6; D: NA; size: NA; DNA: TGTGCAAGTCGCCCACTCTCCATACCGAGCTCTGGGGCCAACGTCCTGACTTTC; CDR3: CASRPLSIPSSGANVLTF
V: TRBV6-2/TRBV6-3; J: TRBJ2-2; D: TRBD1; size: NA; DNA: TGTGCCAGCAGCCGCCGGGACAGGGGGACAGGTGACACCGGGGAGCTGTTTTTT; CDR3: CASSRRDRGTGDTGELFF
V: TRBV30; J: TRBJ2-6; D: NA; size: NA; DNA: TGTGCCTGGAGTCCAACAGGAAGGAACAGGGCGGCAGGGGCCAACGTCCTGACTTTC; CDR3: CAWSPTGRNRAAGANVLTF
V: TRBV28; J: TRBJ1-2; D: TRBD1; size: NA; DNA: TGTGCCAGCAGTTTGAGGGACAGGGGCGTTAACTATGGCTACACCTTC; CDR3: CASSLRDRGVNYGYTF
V: TRBV29-1; J: TRBJ1-1; D: TRBD1; size: NA; DNA: TGCAGCGTTGATAACAGGGGGAGAGGCACTGAAGCTTTCTTT; CDR3: CSVDNRGRGTEAFF
V: TRBV15; J: TRBJ2-2; D: NA; size: NA; DNA: TGTGCCACCAGCACTCCCCGAGGACACAGGGACACCGGGGAGCTGTTTTTT; CDR3: CATSTPRGHRDTGELFF
V: TRBV19; J: TRBJ2-1; D: TRBD1; size: NA; DNA: TGTGCCAGCAGGGGGCGAGGCTACAATGAGCAGTTCTTC; CDR3: CASRGRGYNEQFF
V: TRBV6-2/TRBV6-3; J: TRBJ1-5; D: NA; size: NA; DNA: TGTGCCAGCAGTTACCTCCCCGGGCAGCCCCAGCATTTT; CDR3: CASSYLPGQPQHF
V: TRBV7-9; J: TRBJ1-1; D: NA; size: NA; DNA: TGTGCCAGCAGCTTATTTTACAAGGAGGACACTGAAGCTTTCTTT; CDR3: CASSLFYKEDTEAFF
V: TRBV20-1; J: TRBJ1-5; D: NA; size: NA; DNA: TGCAGTGCTAGTGACGGAGGAAAGGGCAATCAGCCCCAGCATTTT; CDR3: CSASDGGKGNQPQHF
V: TRBV14; J: TRBJ2-7; D: NA; size: NA; DNA: TGTGCCAGCAGCCGTAACTCCTACGAGCAGTACTTC; CDR3: CASSRNSYEQYF
V: TRBV5-1; J: TRBJ2-1; D: NA; size: once; DNA: TGCGCCAGCAGCCGTAGCAATACAGGGTGGCGGGAGCAGTTCTTC; CDR3: CASSRSNTGWREQFF
V: TRBV7-9; J: TRBJ1-3; D: NA; size: NA; DNA: TGTGCCAGCAGCCGGTGGGGCAGGGTTCATGGAAACACCATATATTTT; CDR3: CASSRWGRVHGNTIYF
V: TRBV18; J: TRBJ2-3; D: TRBD2; size: NA; DNA: TGTGCCAGCTCACCACGACTAGCAGCTAGCACAGATACGCAGTATTTT; CDR3: CASSPRLAASTDTQYF
V: TRBV2; J: TRBJ1-1; D: TRBD1; size: NA; DNA: TGTGCCAGCAATGGGGGCAGGGGGTACACTGAAGCTTTCTTT; CDR3: CASNGGRGYTEAFF
V: TRBV5-4; J: TRBJ2-5; D: TRBD2; size: NA; DNA: TGTGCCAGCAGCTTGACGGGGGGGATCCAAGAGACCCAGTACTTC; CDR3: CASSLTGGIQETQYF
V: TRBV5-4; J: TRBJ1-1; D: TRBD1; size: NA; DNA: TGTGCCAGTAACAGACAGGGATCCACTGAAGCTTTCTTT; CDR3: CASNRQGSTEAFF
V: TRBV2; J: TRBJ2-6; D: NA; size: NA; DNA: TGTGCCAGCAATCGCAGGGGCGGACCTGGGGCCAACGTCCTGACTTTC; CDR3: CASNRRGGPGANVLTF